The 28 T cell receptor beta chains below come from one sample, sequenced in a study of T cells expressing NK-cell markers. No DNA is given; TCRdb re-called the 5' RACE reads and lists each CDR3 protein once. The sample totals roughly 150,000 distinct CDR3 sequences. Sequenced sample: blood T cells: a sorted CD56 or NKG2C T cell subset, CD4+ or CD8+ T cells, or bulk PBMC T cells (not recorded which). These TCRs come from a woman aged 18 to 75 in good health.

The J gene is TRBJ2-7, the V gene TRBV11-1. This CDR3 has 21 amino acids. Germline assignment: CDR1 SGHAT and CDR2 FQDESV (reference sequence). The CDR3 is CASSRSVGITYEQHFTYEQYF. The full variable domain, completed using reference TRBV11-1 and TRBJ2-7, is EAEVAQSPRYKITEKSQAVAFWCDPISGHATLYWYRQILGQGPELLVQFQDESVVDDSQLPKDRFSAERLKGVDSTLKIQPAELGDSAMYLCASSRSVGITYEQHFTYEQYFGPGTRLTVT.

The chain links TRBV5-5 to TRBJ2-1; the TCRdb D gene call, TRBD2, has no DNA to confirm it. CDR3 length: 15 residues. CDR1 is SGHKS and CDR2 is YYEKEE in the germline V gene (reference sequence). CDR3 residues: CASIPQPTSGGREFF.

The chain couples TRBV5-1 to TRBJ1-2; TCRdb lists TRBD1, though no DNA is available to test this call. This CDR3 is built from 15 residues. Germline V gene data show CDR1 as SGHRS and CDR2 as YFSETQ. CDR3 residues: CASSSDPGTGSGYTF.

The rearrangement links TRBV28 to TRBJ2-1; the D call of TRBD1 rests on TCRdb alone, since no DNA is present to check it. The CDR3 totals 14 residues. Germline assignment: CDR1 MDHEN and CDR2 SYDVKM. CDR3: CASSPGTGLNEQFF.

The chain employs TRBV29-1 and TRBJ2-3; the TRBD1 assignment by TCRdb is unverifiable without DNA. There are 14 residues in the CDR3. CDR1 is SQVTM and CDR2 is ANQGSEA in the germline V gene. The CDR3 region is CSVEGQGRPDTQYF.

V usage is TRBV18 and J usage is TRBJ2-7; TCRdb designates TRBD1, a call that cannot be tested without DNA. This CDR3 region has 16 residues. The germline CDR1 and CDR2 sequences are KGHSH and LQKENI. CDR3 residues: CASSPLQGARYDEQYF.

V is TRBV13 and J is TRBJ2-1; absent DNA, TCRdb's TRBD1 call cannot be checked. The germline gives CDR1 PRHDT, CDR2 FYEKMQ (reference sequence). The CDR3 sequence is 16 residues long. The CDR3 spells CASSTPRGDRHNEQFF. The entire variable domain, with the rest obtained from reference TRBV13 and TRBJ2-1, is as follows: AAGVIQSPRHLIKEKRETATLKCYPIPRHDTVYWYQQGPGQDPQFLISFYEKMQSDKGSIPDRFSAQQFSDYHSELNMSSLELGDSALYFCASSTPRGDRHNEQFFGPGTRLTVL.

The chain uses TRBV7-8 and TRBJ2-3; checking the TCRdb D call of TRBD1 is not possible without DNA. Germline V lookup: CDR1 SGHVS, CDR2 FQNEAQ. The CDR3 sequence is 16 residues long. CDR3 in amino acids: CASSLVAPPRADTQYF. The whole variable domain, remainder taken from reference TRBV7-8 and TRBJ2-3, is GAGVSQSPRYKVAKRGQDVALRCDPISGHVSLFWYQQALGQGPEFLTYFQNEAQLDKSGLPSDRFFAERPEGSVSTLKIQRTQQEDSAVYLCASSLVAPPRADTQYFGPGTRLTVL.

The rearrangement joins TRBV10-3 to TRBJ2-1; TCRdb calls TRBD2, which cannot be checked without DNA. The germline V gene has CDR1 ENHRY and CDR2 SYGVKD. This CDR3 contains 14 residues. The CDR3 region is CAISEGREGERQFF.

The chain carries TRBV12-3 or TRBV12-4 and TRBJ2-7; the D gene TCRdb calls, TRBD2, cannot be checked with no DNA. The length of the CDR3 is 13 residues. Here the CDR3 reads CASRLGLSYEQYF.

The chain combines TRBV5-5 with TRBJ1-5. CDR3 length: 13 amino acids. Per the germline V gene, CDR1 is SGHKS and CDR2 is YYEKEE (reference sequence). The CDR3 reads CASSADGYQPQHF.

The CDR3 region is CASSLRGGGEQFF. The chain is built from TRBV12-3 or TRBV12-4 and TRBJ2-1; the D call from TCRdb, TRBD1, cannot be confirmed without DNA. CDR3 length: 13 amino acids.

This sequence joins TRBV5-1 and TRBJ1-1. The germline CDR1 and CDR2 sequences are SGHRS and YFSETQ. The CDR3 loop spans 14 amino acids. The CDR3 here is CASSLEVENTEAFF.

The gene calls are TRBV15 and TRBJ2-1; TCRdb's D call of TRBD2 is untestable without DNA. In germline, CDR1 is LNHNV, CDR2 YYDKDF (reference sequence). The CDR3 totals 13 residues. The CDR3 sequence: CATRTSGSDEQFF.

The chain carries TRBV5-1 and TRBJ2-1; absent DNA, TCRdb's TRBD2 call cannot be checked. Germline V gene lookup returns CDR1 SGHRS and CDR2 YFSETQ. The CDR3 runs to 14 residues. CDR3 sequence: CASRGSGGYNEQFF.

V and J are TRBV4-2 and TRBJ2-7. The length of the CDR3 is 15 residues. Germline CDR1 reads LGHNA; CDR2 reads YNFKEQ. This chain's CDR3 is CASSQVLGNAYEQYF.

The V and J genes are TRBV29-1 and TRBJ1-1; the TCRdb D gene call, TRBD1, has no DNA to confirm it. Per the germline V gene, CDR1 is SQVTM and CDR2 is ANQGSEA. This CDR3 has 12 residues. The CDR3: CSAGRGDTEAFF.

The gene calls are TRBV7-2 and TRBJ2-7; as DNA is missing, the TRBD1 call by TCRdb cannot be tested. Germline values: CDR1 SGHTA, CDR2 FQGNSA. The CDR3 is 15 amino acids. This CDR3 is CASRLGGTGSYEQYF.

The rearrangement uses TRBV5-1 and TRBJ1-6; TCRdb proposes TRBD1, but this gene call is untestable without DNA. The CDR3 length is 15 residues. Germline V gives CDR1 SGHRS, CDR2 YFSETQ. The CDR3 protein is CASSLQPGDDSPLHF.

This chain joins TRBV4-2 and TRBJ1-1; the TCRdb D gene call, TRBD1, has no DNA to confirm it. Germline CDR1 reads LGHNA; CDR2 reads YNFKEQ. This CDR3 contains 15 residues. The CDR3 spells CASSPGLQGYTEAFF.

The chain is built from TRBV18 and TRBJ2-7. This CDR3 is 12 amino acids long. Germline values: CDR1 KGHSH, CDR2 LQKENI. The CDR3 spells CASSPSDYEQYF.

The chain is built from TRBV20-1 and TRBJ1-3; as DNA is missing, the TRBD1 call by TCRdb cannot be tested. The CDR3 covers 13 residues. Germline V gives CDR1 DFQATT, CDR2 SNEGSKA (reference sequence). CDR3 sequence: CSAGRTGFNTIYF.

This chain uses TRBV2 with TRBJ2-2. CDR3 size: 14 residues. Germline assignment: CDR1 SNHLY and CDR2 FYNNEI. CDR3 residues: CASSDFKGTGELFF.

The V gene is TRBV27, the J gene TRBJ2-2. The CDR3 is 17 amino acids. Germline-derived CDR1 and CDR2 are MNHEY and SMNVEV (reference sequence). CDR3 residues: CASSLSLALANTGELFF.

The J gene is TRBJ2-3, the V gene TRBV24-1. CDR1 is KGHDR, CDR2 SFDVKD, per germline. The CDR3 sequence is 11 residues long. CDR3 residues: CATSVGDTQYF.

This chain's CDR3 is CSARLPQGGARQETQYF. This chain connects TRBV20-1 to TRBJ2-5; TCRdb lists TRBD1, though no DNA is available to test this call. The germline V gene has CDR1 DFQATT and CDR2 SNEGSKA (reference sequence). CDR3 length: 17 amino acids.

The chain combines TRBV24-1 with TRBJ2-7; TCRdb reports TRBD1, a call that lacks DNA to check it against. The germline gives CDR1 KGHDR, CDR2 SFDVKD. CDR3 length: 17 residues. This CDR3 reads CATSAGGATGEGDEQYF.

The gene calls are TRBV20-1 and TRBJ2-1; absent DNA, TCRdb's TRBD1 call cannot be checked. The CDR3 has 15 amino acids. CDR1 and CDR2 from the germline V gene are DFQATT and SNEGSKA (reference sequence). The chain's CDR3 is CSARPLSLGDNEQFF.